This T cell receptor (beta chain) came from a study of T-cell memory formation after mild COVID-19. Overall study results and limits: CD8+ contracting clones occupied EMRA, while CD4+ ones occupied mainly CM and EM. Prior to infection, memory already included some responding clones, suggesting cross-reactive memory joined.

This clonotype was recorded a few times. Its specificity is unknown. TCRdb ran MiXCR on the 5' RACE reads and lists one entry per CDR3 protein. The sample contains fewer than 200,000 distinct CDR3 sequences, 20% to 25% of which appear only once. The sample comprised PBMCs or a T cell subset sorted from them (not recorded which). The sequence was collected from an adult woman who had mild COVID-19 (a few samples of this study predate the infection). Cell type and time point are not known.

This CDR3 is CASSQSGNRDRVDYGYTF. For the CDR3, the DNA is TGTGCCAGCAGCCAATCGGGTAACCGGGACAGGGTGGACTATGGCTACACCTTC. The chain recombines TRBV12-3 or TRBV12-4 with TRBJ1-2; 9 bases are a match to TRBD1. The CDR3 loop spans 18 amino acids. V lost 6 bases, J lost 3 bases, and 17 bases stayed unmatched.